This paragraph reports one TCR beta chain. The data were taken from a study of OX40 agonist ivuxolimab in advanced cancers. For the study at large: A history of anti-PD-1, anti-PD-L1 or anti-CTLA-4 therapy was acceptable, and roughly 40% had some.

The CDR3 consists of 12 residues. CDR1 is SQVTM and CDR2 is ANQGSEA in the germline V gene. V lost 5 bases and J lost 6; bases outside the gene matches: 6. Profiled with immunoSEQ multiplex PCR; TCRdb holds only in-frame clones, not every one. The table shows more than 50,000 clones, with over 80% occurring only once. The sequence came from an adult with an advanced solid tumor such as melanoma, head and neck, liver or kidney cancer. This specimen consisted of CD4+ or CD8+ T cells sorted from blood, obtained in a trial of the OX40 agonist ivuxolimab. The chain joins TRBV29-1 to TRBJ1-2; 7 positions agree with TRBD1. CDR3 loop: CSVLTGDDGYTF. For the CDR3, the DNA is TGCAGCGTTTTAACAGGGGATGATGGCTACACCTTC.